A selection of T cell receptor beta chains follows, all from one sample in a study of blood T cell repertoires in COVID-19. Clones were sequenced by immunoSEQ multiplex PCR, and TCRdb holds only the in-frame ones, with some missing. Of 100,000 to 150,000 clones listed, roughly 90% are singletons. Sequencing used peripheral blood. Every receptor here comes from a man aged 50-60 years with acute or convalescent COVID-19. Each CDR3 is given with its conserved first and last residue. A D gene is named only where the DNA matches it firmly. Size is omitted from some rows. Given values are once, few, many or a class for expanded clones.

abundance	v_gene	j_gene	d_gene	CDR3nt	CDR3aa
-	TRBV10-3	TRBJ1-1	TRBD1	TGTGCCATCAGTGAAGGACAGGACAAGGGTGGTGAAGCTTTCTTT	CAISEGQDKGGEAFF
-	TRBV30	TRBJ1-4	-	TGTGCCTGGAGTGCCCCTATAGGGGCCGGCGGTGAAAAACTGTTTTTT	CAWSAPIGAGGEKLFF
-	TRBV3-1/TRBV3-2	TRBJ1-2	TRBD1	TGTGCCAGCAGCCAAGCCGGGGACAGGGGAATGGGATACACCTTC	CASSQAGDRGMGYTF
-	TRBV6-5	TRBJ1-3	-	TGTGCCAGCAGTTACTCCGGCGGGAACACCATATATTTT	CASSYSGGNTIYF
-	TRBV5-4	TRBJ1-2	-	TGTGCCAGCAGCTTGGATATCGGCAGGGGCTCGAGGAACTATGGCTACACCTTC	CASSLDIGRGSRNYGYTF
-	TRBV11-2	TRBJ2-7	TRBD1	TGTGCCAGCAGCATCACAGGGGGCCGGGAAGAGCAGTACTTC	CASSITGGREEQYF
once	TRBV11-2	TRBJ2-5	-	TGTGCCAGCAGCTTGGGGAGGAGGCGGACTCAAGAGACCCAGTACTTC	CASSLGRRRTQETQYF
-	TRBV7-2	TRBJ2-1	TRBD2	TGTGCCAGCAGCTCTGCCCCTACTAGCGTCTCCAACAATGAGCAGTTCTTC	CASSSAPTSVSNNEQFF
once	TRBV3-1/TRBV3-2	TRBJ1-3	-	TGTGCCAGCAGCTCAGGGGTGATCTCTGGAAACACCATATATTTT	CASSSGVISGNTIYF
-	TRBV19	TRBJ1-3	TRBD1	TGTGCCAGTAGTAGCGCTAGGACAGGGTACCTCGGAAACACCATATATTTT	CASSSARTGYLGNTIYF
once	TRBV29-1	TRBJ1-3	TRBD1	TGCAGCGTTGAAGATCTGGGACAGGGTGGAAACACCATATATTTT	CSVEDLGQGGNTIYF
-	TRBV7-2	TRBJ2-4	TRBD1	TGTGCCAGCAGCTTGGACAGGGTCAACAAAAACATTCAGTACTTC	CASSLDRVNKNIQYF
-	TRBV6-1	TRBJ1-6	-	TGTGCCAGCAGTGAAGGGGCAGGGGCGCGTCGTTCACCCCTCCACTTT	CASSEGAGARRSPLHF
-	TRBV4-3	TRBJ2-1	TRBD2	TGCGCCAGCAGCCCTAGCGGGAGGATTAATGAGCAGTTCTTC	CASSPSGRINEQFF
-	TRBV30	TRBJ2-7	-	TGTGCCTGGAGTAACGGCAGGGTGGACTCCTACGAGCAGTACTTC	CAWSNGRVDSYEQYF
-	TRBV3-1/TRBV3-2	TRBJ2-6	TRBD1	TGTGCCAGCAGCCAAGATCCACAGGACAGGTTCCACTCTGGGGCCAACGTCCTGACTTTC	CASSQDPQDRFHSGANVLTF
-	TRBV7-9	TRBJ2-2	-	TGTGCCAGCAGCTTCCCCCCACAGGGAATCGGGGTCACCGGGGAGCTGTTTTTT	CASSFPPQGIGVTGELFF
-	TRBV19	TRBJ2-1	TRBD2	TGTGCCAGTAGGCCTAGCGGGAGTTGGGGGAATGAGCAGTTCTTC	CASRPSGSWGNEQFF
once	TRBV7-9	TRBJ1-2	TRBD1	TGTGCAACCGCTTCAGGACAGGGGAAAACTGCAATGTATGGCTACACCTTC	CATASGQGKTAMYGYTF
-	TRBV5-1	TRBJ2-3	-	TGCGCCAGCAGCGCCCGAGAGTCAGATACGCAGTATTTT	CASSARESDTQYF
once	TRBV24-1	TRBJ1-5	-	TGTGCCACCAGTGGTCTCCAGGGTAGTAACAATCAGCCCCAGCATTTT	CATSGLQGSNNQPQHF
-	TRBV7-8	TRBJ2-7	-	TGTGCCAGCAGTTCTCGGGAGTCCTACGAGCAGTACTTC	CASSSRESYEQYF
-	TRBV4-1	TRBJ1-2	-	TGCGCCAGCAGCCAAGCGCAGGTGAGCAGGGGCTATGGCTACACCTTC	CASSQAQVSRGYGYTF
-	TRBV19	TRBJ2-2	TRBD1	TGTGCCAGTAGTATCGTGATGACAGGGGGCGCGACCGGGGAGCTGTTTTTT	CASSIVMTGGATGELFF
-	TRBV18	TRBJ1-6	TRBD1	TGTGCCAGCTCACCGCAAAGACAGGGGGATAATTCACCCCTCCACTTT	CASSPQRQGDNSPLHF
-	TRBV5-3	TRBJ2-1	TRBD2	TGTGCCAGAAGCTTGGGCGCTAGCGGGCATTCCGAACCTTTCCACAATGAGCAGTTCTTC	CARSLGASGHSEPFHNEQFF
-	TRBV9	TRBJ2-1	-	TGTGCCAGCAGCGCCGACAGAAACTACAATGAGCAGTTCTTC	CASSADRNYNEQFF
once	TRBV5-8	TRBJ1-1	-	TGTGCCAGCACCCGGACCGGGGGGCTTCGGACTGAAGCTTTCTTT	CASTRTGGLRTEAFF
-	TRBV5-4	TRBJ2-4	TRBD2	TGTGCCAGCAGCTCCAGGACTAGCGGGAGAGACATTCAGTACTTC	CASSSRTSGRDIQYF
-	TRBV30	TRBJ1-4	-	TGTGCCTGGAAACCGGGACGGAGGGATGAAAAACTGTTTTTT	CAWKPGRRDEKLFF
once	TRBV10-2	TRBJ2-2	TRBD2	TGCGCCAGTCAGACTAGCGGGACTGGTAACACCGGGGAGCTGTTTTTT	CASQTSGTGNTGELFF
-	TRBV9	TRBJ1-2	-	TGTGCCAGCAGTTCCAGTTCGGGGTCCTATGGCTACACCTTC	CASSSSSGSYGYTF
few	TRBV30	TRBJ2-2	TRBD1	TGTGCCTGGACCACACGGGTGGGGACAGGGGATACCGGGGAGCTGTTTTTT	CAWTTRVGTGDTGELFF
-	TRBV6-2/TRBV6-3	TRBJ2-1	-	TGTGCCAGCAGTTACGGCGGATATTCTACCTACAATGAGCAGTTCTTC	CASSYGGYSTYNEQFF
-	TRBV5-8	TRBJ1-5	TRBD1	TGTGCCAGCAGCATGAGGGGACAGGGAAATCAGCCCCAGCATTTT	CASSMRGQGNQPQHF
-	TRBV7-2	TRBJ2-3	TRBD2	TGTGCCAGCAGCTTTAGCGGGAGAAGATCCACAGATACGCAGTATTTT	CASSFSGRRSTDTQYF
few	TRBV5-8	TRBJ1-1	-	TGTGCCAGCAGCTCTTACGGTTGGAACACTGAAGCTTTCTTT	CASSSYGWNTEAFF